This T cell receptor (beta chain) comes out of a study of blood T cells in healthy people across ages. Combining a sample-barcoded 5' primer with a J-beta primer mix, a second PCR ran for 7 to 11 cycles. One entry per CDR3 protein, called by TCRdb with MiXCR from the 5' RACE reads. The sample consists of 500,000 to 550,000 distinct CDR3 sequences, 20% to 30% of them appearing once. The V end lost 0 bases, the J end lost 8 bases, and 19 bases lay between the germline ends. Germline V gene lookup returns CDR1 SEHNR and CDR2 FQNEAQ (reference sequence). The CDR3 has 16 amino acids. This clonotype was detected only a few times. These same records also appear under a second study, on T cells of mothers and their children.

The TCR comes from a boy aged 10-17 years in good health. The material sequenced was blood. V gene TRBV7-9 combines with J gene TRBJ1-2; tentative D call: TRBD1 (5 bases). The chain's CDR3 is CASSLATVGDGEGYTF. In DNA form, the CDR3 reads TGTGCCAGCAGCTTAGCGACTGTTGGGGACGGTGAAGGCTACACCTTC.